This T cell receptor (beta chain) originates from a study of blood T cells in healthy people across ages. Trimming left V 8 bases short and J 3 bases short, with 12 bases between. The CDR3 extends over 13 amino acids. The germline gives CDR1 MNHEY, CDR2 SVGAGI. The study, taken as a whole, reports: Across samples, TCR beta diversity tracked strongly with naive T cell percentage. Expanded clonotype changes were possibly confounded by unknown donor CMV status. Roughly linear declines in TCR beta diversity per million T cells occurred with age.

This clonotype was detected many times. Its specificity is not known. Primed by a sample-barcoded 5' primer and a J-beta primer mix, a second PCR proceeded for 7 to 11 cycles. The study obtained at least 3 million CDR3-containing paired-end reads from every sample. TCRdb analysed the 5' RACE reads with MiXCR anew, one entry per CDR3 protein. This sample has around 850,000 distinct CDR3 sequences, with about 37% found just once. Sequenced sample: blood. This receptor was taken from a young man in good health. J is TRBJ2-3 and V is TRBV6-5; D tentatively fits TRBD1 or TRBD2 (5 bases each). The CDR3 loop is CASAGRGTDTQYF. CDR3 sequence (DNA): TGTGCCAGCGCAGGGAGAGGAACAGATACGCAGTATTTT.